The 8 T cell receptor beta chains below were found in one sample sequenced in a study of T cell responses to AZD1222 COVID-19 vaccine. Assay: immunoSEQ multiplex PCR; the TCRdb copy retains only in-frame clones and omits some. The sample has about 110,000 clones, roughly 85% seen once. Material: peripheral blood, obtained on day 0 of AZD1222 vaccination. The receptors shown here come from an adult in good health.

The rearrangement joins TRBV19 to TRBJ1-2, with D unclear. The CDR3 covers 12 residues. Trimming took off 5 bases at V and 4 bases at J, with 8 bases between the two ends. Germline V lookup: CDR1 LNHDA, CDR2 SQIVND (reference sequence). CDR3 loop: CASSVQFYGYTF. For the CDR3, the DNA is TGTGCCAGTAGTGTTCAGTTCTATGGCTACACCTTC.

The DNA of the CDR3 is TGTGCCAGCAGTTCAGCCGCCCCGGGACAGGGATATGGCTACACCTTC. It is translated as CASSSAAPGQGYGYTF. This chain links TRBV27 with TRBJ1-2; 9 nucleotides match TRBD1. This CDR3 has 16 residues. The germline V gene encodes CDR1 MNHEY and CDR2 SMNVEV (reference sequence). Trimming at V came to 4 bases and at J to 5 bases, leaving 11 bases not matched to a gene.

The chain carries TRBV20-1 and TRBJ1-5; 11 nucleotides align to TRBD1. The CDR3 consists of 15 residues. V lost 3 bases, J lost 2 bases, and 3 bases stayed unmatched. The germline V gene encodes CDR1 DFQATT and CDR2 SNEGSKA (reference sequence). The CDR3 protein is CSASAGQGGNQPQHF. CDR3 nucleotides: TGCAGTGCTAGTGCGGGACAGGGGGGCAATCAGCCCCAGCATTTT.

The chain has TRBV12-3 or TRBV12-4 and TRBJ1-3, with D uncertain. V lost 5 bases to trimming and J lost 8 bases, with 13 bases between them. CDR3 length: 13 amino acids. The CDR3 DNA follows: TGTGCCAGCAGTCTTCAAGCTCCGGACACCATATATTTT. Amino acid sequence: CASSLQAPDTIYF.

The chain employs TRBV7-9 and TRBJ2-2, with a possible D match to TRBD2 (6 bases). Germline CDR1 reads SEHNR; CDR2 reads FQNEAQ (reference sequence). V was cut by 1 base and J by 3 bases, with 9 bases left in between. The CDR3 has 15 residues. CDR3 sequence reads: CASSLGGGDTGELFF. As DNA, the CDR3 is TGTGCCAGCAGCTTAGGAGGAGGGGACACCGGGGAGCTGTTTTTT.

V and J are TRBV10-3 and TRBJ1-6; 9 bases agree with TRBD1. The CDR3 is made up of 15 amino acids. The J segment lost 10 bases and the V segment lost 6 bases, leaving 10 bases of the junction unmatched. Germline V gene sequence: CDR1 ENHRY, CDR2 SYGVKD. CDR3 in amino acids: CAISESGTGTSPLHF. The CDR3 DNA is TGTGCCATCAGCGAGAGTGGGACAGGGACCTCACCCCTCCACTTT.

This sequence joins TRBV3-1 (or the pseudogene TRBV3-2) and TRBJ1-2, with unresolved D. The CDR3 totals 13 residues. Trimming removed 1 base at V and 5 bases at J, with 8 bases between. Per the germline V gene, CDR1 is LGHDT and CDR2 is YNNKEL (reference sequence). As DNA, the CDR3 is TGTGCCAGCAGCCAAGCGGGGATTTATGGCTACACCTTC. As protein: CASSQAGIYGYTF.

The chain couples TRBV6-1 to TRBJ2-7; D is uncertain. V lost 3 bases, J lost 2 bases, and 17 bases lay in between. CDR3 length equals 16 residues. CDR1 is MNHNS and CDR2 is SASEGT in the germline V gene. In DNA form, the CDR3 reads TGTGCCAGCAGTGATCGTGCGAGTGGGGTCGCCTACGAGCAGTACTTC. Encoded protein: CASSDRASGVAYEQYF.